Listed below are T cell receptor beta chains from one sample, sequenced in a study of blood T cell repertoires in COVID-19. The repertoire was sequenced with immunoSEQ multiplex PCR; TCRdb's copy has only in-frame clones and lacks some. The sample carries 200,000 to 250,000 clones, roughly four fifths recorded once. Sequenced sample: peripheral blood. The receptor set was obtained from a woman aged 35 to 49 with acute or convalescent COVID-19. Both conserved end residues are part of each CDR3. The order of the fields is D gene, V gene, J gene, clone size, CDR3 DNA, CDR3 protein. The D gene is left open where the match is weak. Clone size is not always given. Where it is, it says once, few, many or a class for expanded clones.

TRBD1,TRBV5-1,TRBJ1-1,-,TGCGCCAGCAGCTTGAATGGCCTAAGGGGGCCGAACACTGAAGCTTTCTTT,CASSLNGLRGPNTEAFF
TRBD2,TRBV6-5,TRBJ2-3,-,TGTGCCAGCACGGACTTAGCGGGAGGTCTGAATACGCAGTATTTT,CASTDLAGGLNTQYF
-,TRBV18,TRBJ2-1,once,TGTGCCAGCTCACCCCAAGACTCTCTTTGGGAGCAGTTCTTC,CASSPQDSLWEQFF
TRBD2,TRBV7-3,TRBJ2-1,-,TGTGCCAGCAGCTTAACTAGCGGGGGGGCCTACAATGAGCAGTTCTTC,CASSLTSGGAYNEQFF
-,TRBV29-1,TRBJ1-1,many,TGCAGCGTTGAAGTTAATAGCCGCACTGAAGCTTTCTTT,CSVEVNSRTEAFF
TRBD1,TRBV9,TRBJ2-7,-,TGTGCCAGCAGCGTAGATGACAGGGGGATATCCTACGAGCAGTACTTC,CASSVDDRGISYEQYF
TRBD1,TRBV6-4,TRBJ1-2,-,TGTGCCAGCAGCCAGTCCGGGACAGGGGATGGCTACACCTTC,CASSQSGTGDGYTF
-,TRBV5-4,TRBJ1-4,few,TGTGCCAGCAGCTTGGAGCCGTCAACTAATGAAAAACTGTTTTTT,CASSLEPSTNEKLFF
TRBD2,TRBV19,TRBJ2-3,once,TGTGCCAGTAGTATATCGCGGGAGGTTACAGATACGCAGTATTTT,CASSISREVTDTQYF
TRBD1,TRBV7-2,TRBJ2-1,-,TGTGCCAGCAGCTTAGTGGGACAGAGCAATGAGCAGTTCTTC,CASSLVGQSNEQFF
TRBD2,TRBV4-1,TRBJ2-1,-,TGCGCCAGCAGCCAAGATCCGGTAGCGGGGGACACCAGACAGTTCTTC,CASSQDPVAGDTRQFF
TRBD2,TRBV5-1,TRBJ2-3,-,TGCGCCAGCAGTTTGCGGGGGGTAGGCACAGATACGCAGTATTTT,CASSLRGVGTDTQYF
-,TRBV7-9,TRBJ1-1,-,TGTGCCAGCAGCCCACCCTGGACAGCCGTGATTGAAGCTTTCTTT,CASSPPWTAVIEAFF
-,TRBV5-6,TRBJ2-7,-,TGTGCCACCCAAGGGGAGGACGAGCAGTACTTC,CATQGEDEQYF
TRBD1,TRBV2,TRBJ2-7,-,TGTGCCAGCGCCGGGACAGAAACTACCTACGAGCAGTACTTC,CASAGTETTYEQYF
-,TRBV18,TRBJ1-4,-,TGTGCCAGCTCACCCTCAGGGGATAATGAAAAACTGTTTTTT,CASSPSGDNEKLFF
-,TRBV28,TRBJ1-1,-,TGTGCCAGCAGTTCCAGGGGCCCTACGTTGACTGAAGCTTTCTTT,CASSSRGPTLTEAFF
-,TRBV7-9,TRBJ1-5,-,TGTGCCAGCAGCCAGCAGGGTAATCAGCCCCAGCATTTT,CASSQQGNQPQHF
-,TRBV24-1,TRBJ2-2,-,TGTGCCACCAGTGATTTAGCGGACACCGGGGAGCTGTTTTTT,CATSDLADTGELFF
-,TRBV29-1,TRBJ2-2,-,TGCAGCGTTGAACTGCAGGAGAAGCGGTACACCGGGGAGCTGTTTTTT,CSVELQEKRYTGELFF
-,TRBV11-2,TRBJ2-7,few,TGTGCCAGCAGCTGGAGCGACAGGTCCTACGAGCAGTACTTC,CASSWSDRSYEQYF
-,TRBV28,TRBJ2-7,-,TGTGCCAGCAGTTTACGGGGTCCGGGAGAGCAGTACTTC,CASSLRGPGEQYF
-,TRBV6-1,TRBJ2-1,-,TGTGCCAGCAGTGACCACTCCTACAATGAGCAGTTCTTC,CASSDHSYNEQFF
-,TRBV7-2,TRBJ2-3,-,TGTGCCAGCAGCTGGTCAGGGCAGGGCTGGTCAGATACGCAGTATTTT,CASSWSGQGWSDTQYF
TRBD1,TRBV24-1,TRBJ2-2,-,TGTGCCACCAGTGACCGGACAGGCTACTCCGGGGAGCTGTTTTTT,CATSDRTGYSGELFF
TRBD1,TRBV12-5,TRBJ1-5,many,TGTGCTAGTGTTCCTGACAGGGTGAATAGCATGGGCAATCAGCCCCAGCATTTT,CASVPDRVNSMGNQPQHF
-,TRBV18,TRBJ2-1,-,TGTGCCAGCTCAAGACTGAGCAATGAGCAGTTCTTC,CASSRLSNEQFF
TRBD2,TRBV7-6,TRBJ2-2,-,TGTGCCAGCAGCCGGACTAGCGGGGGAAACACCGGGGAGCTGTTTTTT,CASSRTSGGNTGELFF
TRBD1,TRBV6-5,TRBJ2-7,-,TGTGCCAGCAGGCCGGGACAGGGGTCCTACGAGCAGTACTTC,CASRPGQGSYEQYF
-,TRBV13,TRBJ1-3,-,TGTGCCAGCAGCTTACCAGGTACTGGAAACACCATATATTTT,CASSLPGTGNTIYF
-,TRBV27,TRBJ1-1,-,TGTGCCAGCAGGGATCAGGGGACCACTGAAGCTTTCTTT,CASRDQGTTEAFF
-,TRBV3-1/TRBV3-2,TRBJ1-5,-,TGTGCCAGCAGCCAAGATCCCTATCAGCCCCAGCATTTT,CASSQDPYQPQHF
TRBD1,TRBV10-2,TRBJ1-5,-,TGCGCCACCCAGGAAAACAGGGGGCAGGGCAATCAGCCCCAGCATTTT,CATQENRGQGNQPQHF
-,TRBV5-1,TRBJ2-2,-,TGCGCCAGCAGCTTGGGCACTCTCGCCGGGGAGCTGTTTTTT,CASSLGTLAGELFF
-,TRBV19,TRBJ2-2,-,TGTGCCAGTGATCCACATAACACCGGGGAGCTGTTTTTT,CASDPHNTGELFF
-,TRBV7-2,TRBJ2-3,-,TGTGCCAGCAGCGAGGCGGCAGATACGCAGTATTTT,CASSEAADTQYF
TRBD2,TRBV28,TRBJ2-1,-,TGTGCCAGCAGAACTCCGGGACTAGATATCAATGAGCAGTTCTTC,CASRTPGLDINEQFF
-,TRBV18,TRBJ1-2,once,TGTGCCAGCTCACCACCGAGTTTAGGGGCCAACTATGGCTACACCTTC,CASSPPSLGANYGYTF
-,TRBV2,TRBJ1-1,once,TGTGCCAGCAGCCTCAACGGTGAAGCTTTCTTT,CASSLNGEAFF
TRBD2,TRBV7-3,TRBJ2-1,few,TGTGCCAGCAGCTTAACTACAGCGGGGGGGCAAAATGAGCAGTTCTTC,CASSLTTAGGQNEQFF
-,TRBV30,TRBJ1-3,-,TGTGCCTGGAGTCGAGGCCGGATTTACTCTGGAAACACCATATATTTT,CAWSRGRIYSGNTIYF
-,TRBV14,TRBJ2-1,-,TGTGCCAGCAGCCAAGTGCGCGGCAATGAGCAGTTCTTC,CASSQVRGNEQFF
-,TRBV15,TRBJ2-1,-,TGTGCCACCAGCAGAGTTGAGCATAATGAGCAGTTCTTC,CATSRVEHNEQFF
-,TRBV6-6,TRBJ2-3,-,TGTGCCAGCAGACTGTCTTCGAACACAGATACGCAGTATTTT,CASRLSSNTDTQYF
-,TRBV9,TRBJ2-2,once,TGTGCCAGCAGCGTAGCTGAGGGATCCTACACCGGGGAGCTGTTTTTT,CASSVAEGSYTGELFF
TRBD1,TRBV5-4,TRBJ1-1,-,TGTGCCGCTCGACAGGGGGCAACGAACACTGAAGCTTTCTTT,CAARQGATNTEAFF
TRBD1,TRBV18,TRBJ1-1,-,TGTGCCAGCTCACCCCGCCCCGGACAGGACACTGAAGCTTTCTTT,CASSPRPGQDTEAFF